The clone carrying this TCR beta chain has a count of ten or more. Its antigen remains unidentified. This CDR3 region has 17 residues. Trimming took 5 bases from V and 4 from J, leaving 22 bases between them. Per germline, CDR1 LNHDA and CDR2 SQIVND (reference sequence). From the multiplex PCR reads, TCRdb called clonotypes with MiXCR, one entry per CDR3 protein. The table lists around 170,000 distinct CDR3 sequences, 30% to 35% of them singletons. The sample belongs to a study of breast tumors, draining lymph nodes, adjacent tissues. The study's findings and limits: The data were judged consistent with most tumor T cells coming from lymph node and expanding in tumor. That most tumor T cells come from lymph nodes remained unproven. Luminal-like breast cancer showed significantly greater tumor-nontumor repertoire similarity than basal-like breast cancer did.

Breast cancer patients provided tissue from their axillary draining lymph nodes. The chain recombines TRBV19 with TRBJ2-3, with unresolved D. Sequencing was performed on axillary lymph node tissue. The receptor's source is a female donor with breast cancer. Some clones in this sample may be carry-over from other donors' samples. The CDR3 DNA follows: TGTGCCAGTAGTTCCTCGTCGACGCCGATAGTGGCAGATACGCAGTATTTT. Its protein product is CASSSSSTPIVADTQYF. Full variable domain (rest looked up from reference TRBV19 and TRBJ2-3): DGGITQSPKYLFRKEGQNVTLSCEQNLNHDAMYWYRQDPGQGLRLIYYSQIVNDFQKGDIAEGYSVSREKKESFPLTVTSAQKNPTAFYLCASSSSSTPIVADTQYFGPGTRLTVL.